This T cell receptor beta chain was retrieved from a study of blood T cell repertoires in COVID-19. Germline CDR1 reads SNHLY; CDR2 reads FYNNEI. V dropped 8 bases and J dropped 2; count of bases not matched to a gene: 5. CDR3 length: 13 residues. Enrollees, roughly 18 to 89 years old, lived in 24 US areas. Participants had their cohort set by participant-reported clinical history. The protocol was immunoSEQ multiplex PCR, while the TCRdb copy is restricted to in-frame clones and leaves out a portion. The table lists over 400,000 clones, around nine tenths of them singletons, with approximately 8.3% in the top ten.

The rearrangement uses TRBV2 and TRBJ1-1; TRBD1 agrees at 7 bases. This receptor was obtained from a woman aged 55-70 years who had recovered from COVID-19. The sequenced sample consisted of PBMCs or T cells enriched from blood (not recorded which). The CDR3 sequence: CASGTGVNTEAFF. CDR3 in DNA: TGTGCCAGCGGAACAGGGGTAAACACTGAAGCTTTCTTT.